The 9 T cell receptor beta chains below come from one sample, sequenced in a study of T cells in Graves' hyperthyroidism and ophthalmopathy. There were TCR beta CDR3 regions amplified from RNA transcripts. The TCR CDR3 was amplified in a first-round RT-PCR using the HTBI primer set. TCRdb redid the calling of the multiplex PCR reads with MiXCR, one entry per CDR3 protein. The data contain around 720,000 distinct CDR3 sequences, around a third of them singletons. The specimen sequenced was blood. The receptor set was obtained from a woman between 40 and 50 years old with Graves' hyperthyroidism.

This clonotype was recorded many times. The chain recombines TRBV13 with TRBJ1-1, with 7 bases lining up with TRBD1. V shed 5 bases and J 6 bases; nucleotides not matched to a gene: 6. The CDR3 sequence is 13 residues long. The V gene's germline CDR1 is PRHDT and CDR2 FYEKMQ (reference sequence). This CDR3 is CASSETGLAEAFF. The CDR3 DNA reads TGTGCCAGCAGCGAGACAGGGTTGGCTGAAGCTTTCTTT.

This chain joins TRBV6-5 and TRBJ2-5, with 12 nucleotides matching TRBD2. CDR1 MNHEY and CDR2 SVGAGI come from the germline V gene. V dropped 1 base and J dropped 10; count of bases not matched to a gene: 7. The CDR3 loop spans 15 amino acids. The CDR3 region has the DNA TGTGCCAGCAGTTACTGGACTAGCGGGGCCAGGGGCCAGTACTTC. Its protein product is CASSYWTSGARGQYF.

The chain links TRBV2 to TRBJ1-2; D remains ambiguous. CDR3 size: 15 residues. Germline V gene sequence: CDR1 SNHLY, CDR2 FYNNEI. V was clipped by 3 bases and J by 3 bases, with 14 bases between them. The CDR3 DNA reads TGTGCCAGCAGTGACCCACCAGTAAGAGACTATGGCTACACCTTC. The encoded protein is CASSDPPVRDYGYTF.

This clonotype has just a few counts. DNA of the CDR3: TGTGCCAGCAGCCAAGGGGCCAGGGGATATAGCAATCAGCCCCAGCATTTT. Its translation is CASSQGARGYSNQPQHF. The J gene is TRBJ1-5, the V gene TRBV4-2; D possibly corresponds to TRBD1 (6 bases). The CDR3 covers 17 residues. Germline assignment: CDR1 LGHNA and CDR2 YNFKEQ. V was trimmed by 1 base and J by 0 bases, leaving 13 bases between them.

The J gene is TRBJ1-5, the V gene TRBV29-1, with a weak D call TRBD1 (6 bases). Between the trimmed V and J ends, which lost 3 bases and 11 bases, there was a span of 14 bases. In germline, CDR1 is SQVTM, CDR2 ANQGSEA. The CDR3 contains 12 residues. The CDR3 sequence is CSVEDSGGSQHF. As DNA, the CDR3 is TGCAGCGTTGAGGACAGCGGAGGGTCCCAGCATTTT.

This clonotype was seen many times. The rearrangement uses TRBV7-6 and TRBJ1-1; D is possibly TRBD1 (5 bases). Germline V gene sequence: CDR1 SGHVS, CDR2 FNYEAQ. The germline V and J ends were trimmed by 7 bases and 1 base, with 19 bases remaining between them. This CDR3 contains 16 residues. The CDR3 loop reads CASNTYRSGTNTEAFF. The CDR3, as DNA: TGTGCCAGCAATACTTACCGGTCGGGGACGAACACTGAAGCTTTCTTT.

This clonotype was picked up a small number of times. This chain connects TRBV12-3 or TRBV12-4 to TRBJ2-5, with 9 bases matching TRBD2. The CDR3 is 14 residues long. V was pared by 8 bases and J by 5 bases, with 9 bases of the junction left unmatched. The CDR3 reads CASGGGRALETQYF. The CDR3 bases are TGTGCCAGCGGGGGCGGGAGGGCCCTGGAGACCCAGTACTTC.

This clonotype appeared a single time. The conserved phenylalanine or tryptophan is not found at the CDR3 terminus, so this likely reflects a read error. This chain connects TRBV19 to TRBJ1-1, with D unresolved. CDR1 LNHDA and CDR2 SQIVND come from the germline V gene (reference sequence). The CDR3 runs to 15 residues. V was trimmed by 1 base and J by 0 bases, leaving 9 bases between them. The CDR3 sequence is CASSIATAMNTEAFL. In DNA form, the CDR3 reads TGTGCCAGTAGTATAGCCACAGCTATGAACACTGAAGCTTTCCTT.

This clonotype showed up just once. V is TRBV6-6 and J is TRBJ1-1, with unresolved D. V was shortened by 2 bases and J by 2 bases, with 9 bases between the two germline ends. Germline V lookup: CDR1 MNHNY, CDR2 SVGAGI (reference sequence). The CDR3 consists of 14 residues. CDR3 loop: CASSYEGSNTEAFF. The CDR3 DNA sequence: TGTGCCAGCAGTTACGAGGGCAGTAACACTGAAGCTTTCTTT.